These 16 T cell receptor beta chains came from one sample sequenced in a study of blood T cell repertoires in COVID-19. Method: immunoSEQ multiplex PCR; TCRdb's copy keeps in-frame clones and lacks some. The sample lists approximately 170,000 clones; roughly 85% were seen once. Sample: peripheral blood. The receptors shown here come from a man aged 45-60 years with active or convalescent COVID-19.

This chain connects TRBV28 to TRBJ1-6, with TRBD1 identical over 10 bases. This CDR3 spans 15 amino acids. The V segment lost 5 bases and the J segment 7 bases; nucleotides outside the gene matches: 5. Looked up from germline, CDR1 is MDHEN and CDR2 is SYDVKM. The CDR3 sequence is CASSGGGQGNSPLHF. The DNA of the CDR3 is TGTGCCAGCAGTGGGGGGGGACAGGGGAATTCACCCCTCCACTTT.

The rearrangement uses TRBV18 and TRBJ1-1; 9 bases are a match to TRBD1. With V trimmed by 3 bases and J by 5 bases, 7 bases remained unmatched. Per germline, CDR1 KGHSH and CDR2 LQKENI. The length of the CDR3 is 15 residues. The DNA for the CDR3 is TGTGCCAGCTCACCCCAGGGACAGGGAAAAACTGAAGCTTTCTTT. This translates into CASSPQGQGKTEAFF. The full variable domain, with the rest looked up from reference TRBV18 and TRBJ1-1, is NAGVMQNPRHLVRRRGQEARLRCSPMKGHSHVYWYRQLPEEGLKFMVYLQKENIIDESGMPKERFSAEFPKEGPSILRIQQVVRGDSAAYFCASSPQGQGKTEAFFGQGTRLTVV.

This clone was observed at least ten times. The rearrangement uses TRBV9 and TRBJ1-5; 9 bases are shared with TRBD1. The J segment lost 3 bases and the V segment lost 3 bases, leaving 7 bases of the junction unmatched. The CDR3 is 16 residues long. From germline, CDR1 is SGDLS and CDR2 YYNGEE. CDR3 sequence reads: CASSATTGGDNQPQHF. CDR3 in DNA: TGTGCCAGCAGCGCCACGACAGGGGGTGACAATCAGCCCCAGCATTTT.

The chain has TRBV7-9 and TRBJ1-4, with 7 bases fitting TRBD1. The junction had 6 bases not matched to a gene; V was cut back by 7 bases and J by 4 bases. The V gene's germline CDR1 is SEHNR and CDR2 FQNEAQ (reference sequence). The CDR3 sequence is 14 residues long. In DNA form, the CDR3 reads TGTGCCAGCACCACCGACAGGGTTAATGAAAAACTGTTTTTT. Amino acid sequence: CASTTDRVNEKLFF.

The rearrangement joins TRBV15 to TRBJ2-2, with 12 bases aligning to TRBD1. V trimming: 6 bases; J trimming: 8 bases; junction bases outside the gene matches: 7. Germline V gene data show CDR1 as LNHNV and CDR2 as YYDKDF (reference sequence). The CDR3 is made up of 15 amino acids. The CDR3 region is CATRKGQGAVGELFF. Written as DNA, the CDR3 is TGTGCCACCAGAAAGGGACAGGGGGCGGTAGGGGAGCTGTTTTTT.

This clone has just a few counts. The chain is built from TRBV11-2 and TRBJ1-5; no definite D call. The germline V gene encodes CDR1 SGHAT and CDR2 FQNNGV. The CDR3 contains 13 residues. V was cut by 5 bases and J by 4 bases, with 9 bases left in between. CDR3 nucleotides: TGTGCCAGCAGCCCTAAAACGAATCAGCCCCAGCATTTT. The encoded protein is CASSPKTNQPQHF. The entire variable domain, with the rest obtained from reference TRBV11-2 and TRBJ1-5, is as follows: EAGVAQSPRYKIIEKRQSVAFWCNPISGHATLYWYQQILGQGPKLLIQFQNNGVVDDSQLPKDRFSAERLKGVDSTLKIQPAKLEDSAVYLCASSPKTNQPQHFGDGTRLSIL.

V is TRBV12-1 and J is TRBJ1-2; TRBD1 is the table's D call, not checked against the DNA. TRBV12-1 is marked as a pseudogene. The CDR3 has 18 residues. The CDR3 here is CASSFQQGPTSPRYGYTF. The CDR3 DNA reads TGTGCCAGCAGCTTCCAACAGGGGCCTACAAGCCCTCGGTATGGCTACACCTTC.

The DNA for the CDR3 is TGTGCCAGCAGTTCCCCCTCTGAGAGTGGCGCGGCAGATACGCAGTATTTT. It is translated as CASSSPSESGAADTQYF. The chain is built from TRBV7-3 and TRBJ2-3; D gene ambiguous. Germline-derived CDR1 and CDR2 are SGHTA and FQGTGA. The CDR3 spans 17 residues. The V end was cut by 6 bases, the J end by 4 bases, with 23 bases between. Full variable domain (rest looked up from reference TRBV7-3 and TRBJ2-3): GAGVSQTPSNKVTEKGKYVELRCDPISGHTALYWYRQSLGQGPEFLIYFQGTGAADDSGLPNDRFFAVRPEGSVSTLKIQRTERGDSAVYLCASSSPSESGAADTQYFGPGTRLTVL.

The CDR3 spells CASSLGQGAYGYTF. The CDR3 nucleotides are TGTGCCAGCAGCTTAGGTCAGGGCGCCTATGGCTACACCTTC. The gene calls are TRBV7-9 and TRBJ1-2; possibly TRBD1 for D (5 bases). Germline V gives CDR1 SEHNR, CDR2 FQNEAQ (reference sequence). Trimming shortened V by 1 base and J by 4 bases, and 10 bases separated the two germline ends. This CDR3 spans 14 amino acids.

The genes are TRBV5-1 and TRBJ1-1; a weak D match, TRBD1 (6 bases). Germline loops: CDR1 SGHRS, CDR2 YFSETQ. Trimming stripped 3 bases from V and 1 base from J, with 10 bases between. The CDR3 contains 14 residues. The chain's CDR3 is CASSSQTGNTEAFF. For the CDR3, the DNA is TGCGCCAGCAGCTCCCAGACAGGGAACACTGAAGCTTTCTTT.

This clone was seen only once. This CDR3 reads CASSFRGGPNYGYTF. The CDR3 DNA is TGTGCCAGTAGTTTTCGGGGGGGCCCGAACTATGGCTACACCTTC. The chain is built from TRBV19 and TRBJ1-2; possibly TRBD1 for D (6 bases). Germline assignment: CDR1 LNHDA and CDR2 SQIVND (reference sequence). Trimming stripped 5 bases from V and 2 bases from J, with 15 bases between. This CDR3 has 15 amino acids. Looking up the rest from reference TRBV19 and TRBJ1-2 gives the full variable domain: DGGITQSPKYLFRKEGQNVTLSCEQNLNHDAMYWYRQDPGQGLRLIYYSQIVNDFQKGDIAEGYSVSREKKESFPLTVTSAQKNPTAFYLCASSFRGGPNYGYTFGSGTRLTVV.

This chain joins TRBV3-1 (or the pseudogene TRBV3-2) and TRBJ1-1; TRBD1 agrees at 8 bases. Germline CDR1 and CDR2: LGHDT and YNNKEL (reference sequence). J gave up 13 bases and V 4 bases, and 8 bases lay outside the gene matches. The CDR3 has 12 amino acids. CDR3 DNA sequence: TGTGCCAGCAGCCCCGCAGGGGGCAGGGGTTTCTTT. Amino acid sequence: CASSPAGGRGFF.

This clone has just a few counts. The chain is built from TRBV7-9 and TRBJ2-2, with TRBD1 matching 8 bases. CDR3 length: 16 amino acids. Germline-derived CDR1 and CDR2 are SEHNR and FQNEAQ (reference sequence). Germline trimming cut 5 bases from V and 6 bases from J; bases unmatched to any gene: 11. CDR3 loop: CASSLWTGIISGELFF. In DNA, the CDR3 is TGTGCCAGCAGCCTATGGACAGGGATCATCTCCGGGGAGCTGTTTTTT.

J is TRBJ1-6 and V is TRBV28; TRBD1 is a possible D gene (5 bases). Trimming took 5 bases from V and 8 from J, leaving 10 bases between them. The CDR3 has 13 amino acids. From germline, CDR1 is MDHEN and CDR2 SYDVKM. CDR3: CASSDGGDSPLHF. The CDR3 nucleotides read TGTGCCAGCAGTGACGGGGGGGATTCACCCCTCCACTTT.

The genes are TRBV3-1 (or the pseudogene TRBV3-2) and TRBJ2-2; the match to TRBD2 covers 9 bases. CDR1 is LGHDT and CDR2 is YNNKEL in the germline V gene (reference sequence). The length of the CDR3 is 16 residues. V lost 3 bases and J lost 4; bases outside the gene matches: 6. Here the CDR3 reads CASSHSLAGPTGELFF. DNA of the CDR3: TGTGCCAGCAGCCATTCACTAGCGGGTCCCACCGGGGAGCTGTTTTTT.

The chain joins TRBV9 to TRBJ2-3; the match to TRBD1 covers 8 bases. CDR1 and CDR2 (germline): SGDLS, YYNGEE. The ends lost 5 bases at V and 5 bases at J; junction bases unmatched: 10. The CDR3 contains 15 residues. The CDR3 nucleotides are TGTGCCAGCAGGCCCTTCCAGGGGGCAGAAGATACGCAGTATTTT. It is translated as CASRPFQGAEDTQYF.